The 30 T cell receptor beta chains reported below all come from one sample, sequenced in a study of blood T cell repertoires in COVID-19. Some clones are missing from TCRdb's copy, which holds only in-frame ones; the method was immunoSEQ multiplex PCR. The data hold 120,000 to 150,000 clones, with 84% observed a single time. The sequenced sample consisted of PBMCs or T cells enriched from blood (not recorded which). The receptors shown here come from a woman aged 50 to 60 who had been exposed to COVID-19.

The J gene is TRBJ2-3, the V gene TRBV3-1 (or the pseudogene TRBV3-2), with 12 positions matching TRBD2. This CDR3 is 16 amino acids long. Trimming at V came to 1 base and at J to 8 bases, leaving 7 bases not matched to a gene. Germline lookup yields CDR1 LGHDT and CDR2 YNNKEL (reference sequence). The CDR3 coding sequence is TGTGCCAGCAGCCAAGCTAGCGGGGGGGCCTCGGGTACGCAGTATTTT. This gives the protein CASSQASGGASGTQYF.

This chain joins TRBV5-4 and TRBJ2-7; 9 bases are shared with TRBD2. There are 15 residues in the CDR3. From germline, CDR1 is SGHNT and CDR2 YYREEE (reference sequence). J gave up 0 bases and V 4 bases, and 5 bases lay outside the gene matches. The CDR3 coding sequence is TGTGCCAGCAGCCGAAGCGGGAGGCCCTCCTACGAGCAGTACTTC. This encodes CASSRSGRPSYEQYF. Looking up the rest from reference TRBV5-4 and TRBJ2-7 gives the full variable domain: ETGVTQSPTHLIKTRGQQVTLRCSSQSGHNTVSWYQQALGQGPQFIFQYYREEENGRGNFPPRFSGLQFPNYSSELNVNALELDDSALYLCASSRSGRPSYEQYFGPGTRLTVT.

V gene TRBV19 combines with J gene TRBJ2-1; TRBD1 agrees at 9 bases. CDR3 length equals 15 residues. CDR1 is LNHDA and CDR2 is SQIVND in the germline V gene (reference sequence). The ends lost 5 bases at V and 3 bases at J; junction bases unmatched: 5. As DNA, the CDR3 is TGTGCCAGTAGTGGGGGGACAGGGTTCTACAATGAGCAGTTCTTC. It codes for CASSGGTGFYNEQFF.

This clone was observed a few times. The chain couples TRBV7-3 to TRBJ1-1; 8 bases are a match to TRBD1. The length of the CDR3 is 14 residues. Germline V gene data show CDR1 as SGHTA and CDR2 as FQGTGA. V was pared by 8 bases and J by 1 base, with 6 bases of the junction left unmatched. CDR3 protein: CASRLTGENTEAFF. The CDR3 DNA sequence: TGTGCCAGCCGGCTGACAGGGGAGAACACTGAAGCTTTCTTT.

In DNA, the CDR3 is TGCGCCAGCAGCCCGACAGGGTCTGAGCAGTTCTTC. Residues: CASSPTGSEQFF. The J gene is TRBJ2-1, the V gene TRBV4-1; TRBD1 aligns across 7 bases. This CDR3 has 12 amino acids. The V gene end was trimmed by 4 bases and the J gene end by 9 bases; junction bases not matched to a gene: 3. Germline loops: CDR1 MGHRA, CDR2 YSYEKL.

The V and J genes are TRBV5-4 and TRBJ2-7, with 7 nucleotides matching TRBD2. The trim removed 4 bases at V and 1 base at J, leaving 8 bases unmatched. The CDR3 runs to 15 residues. Germline-derived CDR1 and CDR2 are SGHNT and YYREEE (reference sequence). This CDR3 is CASSLGRVSSYEQYF. The CDR3 nucleotides read TGTGCCAGCAGCCTAGGGAGGGTATCATCCTACGAGCAGTACTTC.

The gene calls are TRBV7-8 and TRBJ2-1, with D possibly TRBD2 on 6 matching bases. Germline loops: CDR1 SGHVS, CDR2 FQNEAQ. The V end was cut by 6 bases, the J end by 9 bases, with 18 bases between. There are 14 residues in the CDR3. The CDR3 DNA reads as TGTGCCAGCAGTCCTAGAACAGCGGGTAGTGAGCAGTTCTTC. Amino acid sequence: CASSPRTAGSEQFF.

The rearrangement links TRBV27 to TRBJ2-2; D is perhaps TRBD2 (5 bases). This CDR3 is built from 17 residues. The V gene's germline CDR1 is MNHEY and CDR2 SMNVEV (reference sequence). V shed 10 bases and J shed 0 bases, with 21 bases lying between them. The CDR3 loop reads CATVRLGLSANTGELFF. For the CDR3, the DNA is TGTGCCACCGTGCGGCTCGGACTTAGCGCGAACACCGGGGAGCTGTTTTTT.

A single count supports this clone. This chain uses TRBV5-1 with TRBJ2-2; the match to TRBD2 covers 9 bases. The CDR3 is made up of 16 amino acids. Germline loops: CDR1 SGHRS, CDR2 YFSETQ. After removal of 3 bases from V and 6 bases from J, the junction contained 9 bases not matched to a gene. CDR3 bases: TGCGCCAGCAGCTGGAGCGGGAGGCAGGTATCCGGGGAGCTGTTTTTT. Its protein product is CASSWSGRQVSGELFF. Full variable domain (outside the CDR3, taken from reference TRBV5-1 and TRBJ2-2): KAGVTQTPRYLIKTRGQQVTLSCSPISGHRSVSWYQQTPGQGLQFLFEYFSETQRNKGNFPGRFSGRQFSNSRSEMNVSTLELGDSALYLCASSWSGRQVSGELFFGEGSRLTVL.

The V and J genes are TRBV3-1 (or the pseudogene TRBV3-2) and TRBJ2-5; a weak D match, TRBD1 (6 bases). Germline V gene sequence: CDR1 LGHDT, CDR2 YNNKEL (reference sequence). Trimming shortened V by 3 bases and J by 2 bases, and 13 bases separated the two germline ends. CDR3 length: 15 residues. CDR3 nucleotide sequence: TGTGCCAGCAGCCACAATTACGACAGGCAAGAGACCCAGTACTTC. This translates into CASSHNYDRQETQYF.

The chain has TRBV7-3 and TRBJ2-2; 8 nucleotides match TRBD1. This CDR3 region has 17 residues. Trimming removed 7 bases from V and 6 bases from J; junction bases left unmatched: 16. Germline assignment: CDR1 SGHTA and CDR2 FQGTGA. Here the CDR3 reads CASTSLATGGGSGELFF. CDR3 nucleotides: TGTGCCAGCACATCCTTGGCCACAGGGGGTGGATCCGGGGAGCTGTTTTTT.

The V gene is TRBV2, the J gene TRBJ2-3, with D perhaps matching TRBD2 (7 bases). Trimming cost V 6 bases and J 4 bases, with 14 bases left between them. The CDR3 consists of 14 residues. In germline, CDR1 is SNHLY, CDR2 FYNNEI. The CDR3 loop is CASRFRGASDTQYF. In DNA form, the CDR3 reads TGTGCCAGCAGGTTCCGGGGGGCATCAGATACGCAGTATTTT. The full variable domain, its missing parts supplied by reference TRBV2 and TRBJ2-3, is EPEVTQTPSHQVTQMGQEVILRCVPISNHLYFYWYRQILGQKVEFLVSFYNNEISEKSEIFDDQFSVERPDGSNFTLKIRSTKLEDSAMYFCASRFRGASDTQYFGPGTRLTVL.

The chain uses TRBV11-2 and TRBJ1-1; D is unclear. V lost 2 bases and J 3 bases, leaving 19 bases between the germline ends. CDR1 and CDR2 (germline): SGHAT, FQNNGV. The CDR3 contains 17 residues. CDR3 DNA: TGTGCCAGCAGCTTAAGGAACCCGACCCAGGTCCACACTGAAGCTTTCTTT. Encoded protein: CASSLRNPTQVHTEAFF. Drawing the rest from reference TRBV11-2 and TRBJ1-1, the complete variable domain is EAGVAQSPRYKIIEKRQSVAFWCNPISGHATLYWYQQILGQGPKLLIQFQNNGVVDDSQLPKDRFSAERLKGVDSTLKIQPAKLEDSAVYLCASSLRNPTQVHTEAFFGQGTRLTVV.

The genes are TRBV5-6 and TRBJ2-1, with TRBD2 identical over 8 bases. Germline loops: CDR1 SGHDT, CDR2 YYEEEE. CDR3 length: 12 residues. Trimming at V came to 3 bases and at J to 8 bases, leaving 1 base not matched to a gene. The CDR3 DNA follows: TGTGCCAGCAGCTCGACTAGCGATGAGCAGTTCTTC. Protein product: CASSSTSDEQFF.

The genes are TRBV19 and TRBJ2-7, with D possibly TRBD2 on 5 matching bases. Between the trimmed V and J ends, which lost 4 bases and 4 bases, there was a span of 11 bases. The germline gives CDR1 LNHDA, CDR2 SQIVND (reference sequence). The CDR3 runs 13 residues. As DNA, the CDR3 is TGTGCCAGTAGTAGCAGCGGAGCGTACGAGCAGTACTTC. It yields the protein CASSSSGAYEQYF.

This chain links TRBV19 with TRBJ2-7; 14 bases are a match to TRBD2. J was trimmed by 2 bases and V by 7 bases; bases with no gene match: 16. The CDR3 runs to 19 residues. Germline values: CDR1 LNHDA, CDR2 SQIVND (reference sequence). The CDR3 sequence: CASNPSPGTSGSRTYEQYF. CDR3 nucleotides: TGTGCCAGTAACCCATCGCCCGGGACTAGCGGGAGTAGGACCTACGAGCAGTACTTC.

This clone has just one count. The chain is built from TRBV7-2 and TRBJ1-1, with a weak D call TRBD1 (5 bases). Germline lookup yields CDR1 SGHTA and CDR2 FQGNSA. This CDR3 has 15 amino acids. The germline V and J ends were trimmed by 4 bases and 5 bases, with 17 bases remaining between them. CDR3 nucleotide sequence: TGTGCCAGCAGCTCGCCCGGCGGGGGGGATACTGAAGCTTTCTTT. Translation gives CASSSPGGGDTEAFF.

The chain links TRBV30 to TRBJ2-7; D unresolved. CDR1 and CDR2 from the germline V gene are GTSNPN and SVGIG (reference sequence). CDR3 size: 12 residues. The V end was cut by 4 bases, the J end by 2 bases, with 9 bases between. CDR3 bases: TGTGCCTGGAATGGGCCAACCTACGAGCAGTACTTC. Protein: CAWNGPTYEQYF.

This clone came up a few times. The rearrangement joins TRBV10-1 to TRBJ2-1; 7 bases are shared with TRBD2. V shed 5 bases and J 5 bases; nucleotides not matched to a gene: 3. Per germline, CDR1 WNHNN and CDR2 SYGVQD (reference sequence). The CDR3 is 13 amino acids. The CDR3 nucleotides are TGCGCCAGCAGTCTGGGACTAAACAATGAGCAGTTCTTC. Its protein product is CASSLGLNNEQFF.

The chain couples TRBV27 to TRBJ2-1, with a tentative D call TRBD2 (5 bases). Germline V CDR1 and CDR2: MNHEY, SMNVEV (reference sequence). The CDR3 runs 17 residues. The V and J ends lost 4 bases and 1 base respectively, with 17 bases between them. The CDR3 spells CASSSEGVLGSYNEQFF. The CDR3 nucleotides are TGTGCCAGCAGTTCCGAGGGAGTGCTCGGGTCCTACAATGAGCAGTTCTTC.

The chain carries TRBV7-2 and TRBJ2-2; 7 bases are a match to TRBD2. This CDR3 comprises 15 residues. V lost 4 bases and J lost 1; bases outside the gene matches: 3. Germline V gene data show CDR1 as SGHTA and CDR2 as FQGNSA. The CDR3 DNA sequence: TGTGCCAGCAGCTGGGGGGGTAGGAACACCGGGGAGCTGTTTTTT. Residues: CASSWGGRNTGELFF.

The chain recombines TRBV6-2 or TRBV6-3 with TRBJ2-7; 7 nucleotides agree with TRBD1. The CDR3 loop spans 14 amino acids. Trimming removed 4 bases from V and 2 bases from J; junction bases left unmatched: 5. Germline CDR1 MNHEY, CDR2 SVGEGT. The CDR3 bases are TGTGCCAGCAGTTCGACAGGGATACCCTACGAGCAGTACTTC. It yields the protein CASSSTGIPYEQYF.

On this clone itself: A junction end diverges from the germline sequence, so it may reflect a read error. The chain employs TRBV7-2 and TRBJ2-1; the match to TRBD2 covers 9 bases. Germline loops: CDR1 SGHTA, CDR2 FQGNSA. The CDR3 is 17 amino acids. The CDR3 spells CASSLALAGSSYNEQFF. The CDR3 DNA sequence: TGTGCCAGCAGCCTAGCACTAGCGGGTAGCTCCTACAATGAGCAGTTCTTC.

The chain combines TRBV5-1 with TRBJ1-2, with a weak D call TRBD1 (5 bases). Trimming cost V 7 bases and J 1 base, with 14 bases left between them. The germline CDR1 and CDR2 sequences are SGHRS and YFSETQ. CDR3 length: 14 residues. CDR3 in amino acids: CASFDRDFNYGYTF. The CDR3 nucleotides read TGCGCCAGCTTCGACAGAGATTTTAACTATGGCTACACCTTC.

V is TRBV2 and J is TRBJ2-1; 7 bases are a match to TRBD1. Losses at the gene ends were 7 bases for V and 7 bases for J; bases not matched to a gene: 4. The CDR3 loop spans 12 amino acids. Germline V gives CDR1 SNHLY, CDR2 FYNNEI. CDR3 nucleotides: TGTGCCAGCACTGCAGGGGGAAATGAGCAGTTCTTC. As protein: CASTAGGNEQFF.

The rearrangement joins TRBV5-1 to TRBJ2-1; TRBD2 is a possible D gene (5 bases). The germline V and J ends were trimmed by 4 bases and 12 bases, with 11 bases remaining between them. The CDR3 runs 11 residues. The germline CDR1 and CDR2 sequences are SGHRS and YFSETQ. Written as DNA, the CDR3 is TGCGCCAGCAGCAAGGACTGGGTGCAGTTCTTC. It translates to CASSKDWVQFF.

The gene calls are TRBV12-5 and TRBJ1-4; a possible D gene is TRBD1 (6 bases). CDR1 is LGHNT and CDR2 is FRNRAP in the germline V gene. V lost 5 bases, J lost 0 bases, and 10 bases lay in between. The CDR3 loop spans 15 amino acids. The CDR3: CASGTGTPTNEKLFF. Written as DNA, the CDR3 is TGTGCTAGTGGTACCGGGACACCAACTAATGAAAAACTGTTTTTT.

The V and J genes are TRBV19 and TRBJ1-6; D remains unclear. The CDR3 covers 14 residues. CDR1 and CDR2 from the germline V gene are LNHDA and SQIVND (reference sequence). The V end lost 7 bases, the J end lost 8 bases, and 15 bases lay between the germline ends. The DNA of the CDR3 is TGTGCCAGTAACTCAGACGCTCGGGATTCACCCCTCCACTTT. This translates into CASNSDARDSPLHF.

V usage is TRBV27 and J usage is TRBJ2-7, with 9 bases that match TRBD2. CDR1 and CDR2 (germline): MNHEY, SMNVEV (reference sequence). The CDR3 totals 18 residues. Germline trimming cut 7 bases from V and 1 base from J; bases unmatched to any gene: 17. In DNA form, the CDR3 reads TGTGCCAGCACTAAGGCCTCGATCGGGACTAGCCGATCCTACGAGCAGTACTTC. Amino acid sequence: CASTKASIGTSRSYEQYF.

The genes are TRBV24-1 and TRBJ1-1, with unresolved D. Trimming stripped 2 bases from V and 6 bases from J, with 12 bases between. Germline CDR1 KGHDR, CDR2 SFDVKD. This CDR3 is 14 amino acids long. The CDR3 coding sequence is TGTGCCACCAGTGATTCGTCCGACTGCGCTGAAGCTTTCTTT. Translating gives CATSDSSDCAEAFF.